The clone carrying this T cell receptor beta chain was counted between two and nine times. Its antigen remains unidentified. With 4 bases clipped from V and 8 bases from J, the junction kept 9 bases outside the gene matches. Germline V gene sequence: CDR1 SGHRS, CDR2 YFSETQ. CDR3 length equals 15 residues. This sample's TCRbeta library carried unique molecular identifier barcodes. A single record per CDR3 protein comes from TCRdb applying MiXCR to the PCR reads. The profile covers around 490,000 distinct CDR3 sequences, with roughly 11% appearing a single time and 14% taken by the ten largest. The sample belongs to a study of T-cell reconstitution after alpha-beta-depleted transplantation in children. Overall study results and limits: Most T-cell counts and diversity one year after the transplant came from T cells that were newly produced. Alpha-beta T cells about two months after transplant reportedly derived from several hundred expanded graft clones. Surviving recipient cells, namely T cells and thymic progenitors, were the source of high day-60 TCRbeta diversity in some patients.

The sample here was PBMCs, mostly from graft donor cells, taken 180 days after TCRalphabeta/CD19-depleted stem cell transplant. The chain recombines TRBV5-1 with TRBJ2-1; 10 bases are a match to TRBD2. The sequence came from a female patient aged 2-10 years who had a stem cell transplant for aplastic anemia, so the T cells may come from the graft donor. DNA of the CDR3: TGCGCCAGCAGCGTTCAGCGGGAGGGTGGCGATGAGCAGTTCTTC. Translating it yields CASSVQREGGDEQFF. The complete variable domain, with remaining parts taken from reference TRBV5-1 and TRBJ2-1, reads KAGVTQTPRYLIKTRGQQVTLSCSPISGHRSVSWYQQTPGQGLQFLFEYFSETQRNKGNFPGRFSGRQFSNSRSEMNVSTLELGDSALYLCASSVQREGGDEQFFGPGTRLTVL.